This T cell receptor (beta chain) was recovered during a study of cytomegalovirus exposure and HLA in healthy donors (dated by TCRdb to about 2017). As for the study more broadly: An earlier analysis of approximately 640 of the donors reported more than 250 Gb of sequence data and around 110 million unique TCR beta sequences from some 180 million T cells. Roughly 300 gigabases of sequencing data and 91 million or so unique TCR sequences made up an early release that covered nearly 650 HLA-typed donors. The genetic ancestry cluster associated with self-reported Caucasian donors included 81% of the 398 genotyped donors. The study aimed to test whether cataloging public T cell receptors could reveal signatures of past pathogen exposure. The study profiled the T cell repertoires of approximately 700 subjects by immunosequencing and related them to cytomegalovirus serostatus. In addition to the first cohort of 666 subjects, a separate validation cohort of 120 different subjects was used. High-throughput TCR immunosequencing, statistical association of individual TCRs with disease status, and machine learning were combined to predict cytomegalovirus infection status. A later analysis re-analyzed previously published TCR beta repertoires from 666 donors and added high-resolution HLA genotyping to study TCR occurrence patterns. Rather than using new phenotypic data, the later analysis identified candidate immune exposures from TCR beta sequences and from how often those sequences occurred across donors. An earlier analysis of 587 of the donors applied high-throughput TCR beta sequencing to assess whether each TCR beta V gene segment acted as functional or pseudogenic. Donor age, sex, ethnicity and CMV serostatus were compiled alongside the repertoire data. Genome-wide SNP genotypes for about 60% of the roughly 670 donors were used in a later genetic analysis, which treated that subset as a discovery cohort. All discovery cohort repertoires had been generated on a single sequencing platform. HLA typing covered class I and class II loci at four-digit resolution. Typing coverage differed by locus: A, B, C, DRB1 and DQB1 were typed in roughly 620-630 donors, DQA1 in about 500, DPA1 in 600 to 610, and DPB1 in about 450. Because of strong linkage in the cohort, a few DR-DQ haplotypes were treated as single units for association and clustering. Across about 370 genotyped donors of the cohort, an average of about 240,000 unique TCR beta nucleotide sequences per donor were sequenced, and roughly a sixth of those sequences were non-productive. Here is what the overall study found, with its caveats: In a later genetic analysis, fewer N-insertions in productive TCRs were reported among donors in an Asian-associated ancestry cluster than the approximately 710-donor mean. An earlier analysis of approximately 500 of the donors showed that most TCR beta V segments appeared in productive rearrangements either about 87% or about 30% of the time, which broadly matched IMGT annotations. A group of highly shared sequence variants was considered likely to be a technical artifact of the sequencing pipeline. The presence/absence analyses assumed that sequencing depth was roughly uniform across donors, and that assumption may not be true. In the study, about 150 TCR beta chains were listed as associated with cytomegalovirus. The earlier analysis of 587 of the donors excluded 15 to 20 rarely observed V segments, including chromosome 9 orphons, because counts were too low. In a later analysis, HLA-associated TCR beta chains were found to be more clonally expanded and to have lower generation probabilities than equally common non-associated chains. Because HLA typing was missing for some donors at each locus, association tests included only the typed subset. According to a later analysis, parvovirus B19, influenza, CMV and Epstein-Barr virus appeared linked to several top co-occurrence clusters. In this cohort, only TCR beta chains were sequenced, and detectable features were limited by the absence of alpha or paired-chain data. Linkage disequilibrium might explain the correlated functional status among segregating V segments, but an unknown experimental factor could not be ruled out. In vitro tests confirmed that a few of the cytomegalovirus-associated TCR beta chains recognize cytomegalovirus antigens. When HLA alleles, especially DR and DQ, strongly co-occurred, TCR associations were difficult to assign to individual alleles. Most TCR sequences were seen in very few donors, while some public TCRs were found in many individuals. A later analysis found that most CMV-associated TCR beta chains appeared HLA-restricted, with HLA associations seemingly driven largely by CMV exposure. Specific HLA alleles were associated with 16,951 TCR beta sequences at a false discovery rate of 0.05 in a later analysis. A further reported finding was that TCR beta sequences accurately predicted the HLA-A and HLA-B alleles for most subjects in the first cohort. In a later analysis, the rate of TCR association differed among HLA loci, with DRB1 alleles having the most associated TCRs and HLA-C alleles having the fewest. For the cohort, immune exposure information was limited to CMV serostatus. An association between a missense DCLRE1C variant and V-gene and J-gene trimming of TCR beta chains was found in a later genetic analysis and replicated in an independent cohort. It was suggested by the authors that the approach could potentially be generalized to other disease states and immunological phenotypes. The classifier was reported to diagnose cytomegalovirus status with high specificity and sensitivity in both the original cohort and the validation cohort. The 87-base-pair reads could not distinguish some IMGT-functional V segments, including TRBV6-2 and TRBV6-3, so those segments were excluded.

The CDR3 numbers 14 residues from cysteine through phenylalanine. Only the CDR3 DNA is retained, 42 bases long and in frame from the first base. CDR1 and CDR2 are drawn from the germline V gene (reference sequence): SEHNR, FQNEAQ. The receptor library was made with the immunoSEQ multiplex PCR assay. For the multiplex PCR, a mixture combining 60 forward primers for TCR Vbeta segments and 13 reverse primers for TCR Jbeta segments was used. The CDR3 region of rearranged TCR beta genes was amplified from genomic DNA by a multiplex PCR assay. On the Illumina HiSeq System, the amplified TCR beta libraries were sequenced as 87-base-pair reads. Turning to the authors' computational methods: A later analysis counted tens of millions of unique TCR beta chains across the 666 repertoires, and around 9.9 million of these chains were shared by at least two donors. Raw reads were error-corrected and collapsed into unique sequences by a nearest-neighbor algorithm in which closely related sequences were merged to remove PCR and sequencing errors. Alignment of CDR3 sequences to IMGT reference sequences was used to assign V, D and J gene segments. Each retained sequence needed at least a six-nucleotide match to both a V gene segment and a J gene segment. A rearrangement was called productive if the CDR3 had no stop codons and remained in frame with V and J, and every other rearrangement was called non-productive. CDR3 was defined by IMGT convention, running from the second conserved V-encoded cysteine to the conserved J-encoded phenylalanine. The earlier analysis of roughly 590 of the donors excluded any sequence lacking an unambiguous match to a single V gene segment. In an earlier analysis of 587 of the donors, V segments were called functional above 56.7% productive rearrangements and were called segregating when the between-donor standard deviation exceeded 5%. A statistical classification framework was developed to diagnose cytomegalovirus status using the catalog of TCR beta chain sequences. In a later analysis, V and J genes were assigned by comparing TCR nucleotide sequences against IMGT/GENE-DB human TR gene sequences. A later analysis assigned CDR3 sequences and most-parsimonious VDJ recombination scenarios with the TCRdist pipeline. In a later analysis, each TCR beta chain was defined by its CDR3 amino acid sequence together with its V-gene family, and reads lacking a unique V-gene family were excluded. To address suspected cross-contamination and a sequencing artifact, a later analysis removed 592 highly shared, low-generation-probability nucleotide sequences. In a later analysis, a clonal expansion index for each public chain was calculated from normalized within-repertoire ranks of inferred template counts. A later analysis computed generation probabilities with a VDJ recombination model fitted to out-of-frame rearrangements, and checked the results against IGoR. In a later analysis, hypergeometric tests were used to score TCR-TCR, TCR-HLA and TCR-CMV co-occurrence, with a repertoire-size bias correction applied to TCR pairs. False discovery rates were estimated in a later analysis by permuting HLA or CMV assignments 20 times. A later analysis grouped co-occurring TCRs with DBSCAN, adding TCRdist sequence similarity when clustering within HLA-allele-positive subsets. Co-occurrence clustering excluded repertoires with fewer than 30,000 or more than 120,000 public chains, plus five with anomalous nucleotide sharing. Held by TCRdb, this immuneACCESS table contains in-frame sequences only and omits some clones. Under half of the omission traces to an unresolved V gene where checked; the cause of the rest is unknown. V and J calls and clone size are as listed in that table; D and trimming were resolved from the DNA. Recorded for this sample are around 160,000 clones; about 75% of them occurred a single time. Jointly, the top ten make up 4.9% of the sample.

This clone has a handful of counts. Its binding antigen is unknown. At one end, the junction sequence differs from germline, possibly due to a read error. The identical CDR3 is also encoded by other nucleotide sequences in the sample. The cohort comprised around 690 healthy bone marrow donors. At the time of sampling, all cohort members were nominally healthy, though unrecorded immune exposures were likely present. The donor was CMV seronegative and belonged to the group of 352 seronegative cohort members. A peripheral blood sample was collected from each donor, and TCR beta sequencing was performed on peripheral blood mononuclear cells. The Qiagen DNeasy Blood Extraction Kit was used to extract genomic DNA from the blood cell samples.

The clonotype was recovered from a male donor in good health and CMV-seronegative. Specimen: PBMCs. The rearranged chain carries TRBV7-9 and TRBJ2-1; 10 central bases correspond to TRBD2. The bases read TGCGCCAGCAGCCTGTGGACTAGCGGCAATGAGCAGTTCTTC. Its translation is CASSLWTSGNEQFF.